The 9 T cell receptor beta chains below were found in one sample sequenced in a study of Ad26.COV2.S vaccination and SARS-CoV-2 variants. Clones were sequenced by immunoSEQ multiplex PCR, and TCRdb holds only the in-frame ones, with some missing. There are some 290,000 clones in the sample; just over 85% occur only once, and around 1.9% lies in the top ten. Treatment of the sample: 15 to 20 received Ad26.COV2.S at low or high dose, single or two shots; five or six received placebo; per-sample allocation not given. All samples were drawn on day 63, counting from the first vaccine or placebo injection. This specimen was peripheral blood, taken in a trial of Ad26.COV2.S vaccine versus placebo. The receptors stem from a person aged 18 to 59 who received the Ad26.COV2.S COVID-19 vaccine or a placebo.

This chain links TRBV15 with TRBJ2-2, with D unresolved. The germline gives CDR1 LNHNV, CDR2 YYDKDF (reference sequence). V lost 0 bases and J lost 4, with 9 bases in between. The CDR3 runs to 15 residues. This chain's CDR3 is CATSRDRTLTGELFF. The CDR3 DNA is TGTGCCACCAGCAGAGATAGAACCCTCACCGGGGAGCTGTTTTTT.

V gene TRBV30 combines with J gene TRBJ2-1; a weak D match, TRBD2 (7 bases). This CDR3 comprises 13 residues. Germline CDR1 GTSNPN, CDR2 SVGIG (reference sequence). V lost 3 bases, J lost 8 bases, and 14 bases lay in between. CDR3: CAWRRGGYDEQFF. DNA of the CDR3: TGTGCCTGGAGGAGGGGGGGGTACGATGAGCAGTTCTTC.

The rearrangement uses TRBV7-8 and TRBJ1-1, with TRBD1 as a possible D gene (6 bases). V was clipped by 5 bases and J by 1 base, with 14 bases between them. Germline values: CDR1 SGHVS, CDR2 FQNEAQ. This CDR3 region has 15 residues. CDR3 nucleotides: TGTGCCAGCAGCCGAGAGACAGGATGGAACACTGAAGCTTTCTTT. The encoded protein is CASSRETGWNTEAFF. Variable domain in full (rest from reference TRBV7-8 and TRBJ1-1): GAGVSQSPRYKVAKRGQDVALRCDPISGHVSLFWYQQALGQGPEFLTYFQNEAQLDKSGLPSDRFFAERPEGSVSTLKIQRTQQEDSAVYLCASSRETGWNTEAFFGQGTRLTVV.

The chain joins TRBV7-8 to TRBJ2-1; D gene unclear. CDR1 SGHVS and CDR2 FQNEAQ come from the germline V gene. Trimming removed 5 bases from V and 5 bases from J, with 13 bases in between. The CDR3 is made up of 14 amino acids. CDR3 DNA: TGTGCCAGCAGCCCTGAGTCAGCGAACAATGAGCAGTTCTTC. Amino acids: CASSPESANNEQFF.

The chain carries TRBV7-9 and TRBJ2-7; TRBD1 is a possible D gene (5 bases). Trimming took off 0 bases at V and 1 base at J, with 7 bases between the two ends. This CDR3 is built from 14 residues. From germline, CDR1 is SEHNR and CDR2 FQNEAQ (reference sequence). CDR3 residues: CASSLATESYEQYF. CDR3 DNA: TGTGCCAGCAGCTTAGCGACAGAATCCTACGAGCAGTACTTC.

This clone has a single count. The J gene is TRBJ2-7, the V gene TRBV29-1; tentatively, D is TRBD1 or TRBD2 (5 bases each). Germline assignment: CDR1 SQVTM and CDR2 ANQGSEA. V shed 6 bases and J shed 0 bases, with 18 bases lying between them. This CDR3 has 15 amino acids. The CDR3 bases are TGCAGCGTGCGGGTTGGGACCACTTCCTCCTACGAGCAGTACTTC. This sequence encodes CSVRVGTTSSYEQYF.

The rearrangement links TRBV7-2 to TRBJ2-2; weak D call: TRBD1 (6 bases). Trimming pared 5 bases from V and 7 bases from J, leaving 20 bases between. Per germline, CDR1 SGHTA and CDR2 FQGNSA. The CDR3 has 16 amino acids. CDR3 sequence (DNA): TGTGCCAGCAGCCAGAGTTGGTCCAGGGGCGGCGGGGAGCTGTTTTTT. Protein: CASSQSWSRGGGELFF.

The chain has TRBV7-6 and TRBJ2-6, with no clear D. V gave up 0 bases and J gave up 0 bases, with 15 bases separating them. Per the germline V gene, CDR1 is SGHVS and CDR2 is FNYEAQ. CDR3 length: 19 amino acids. CDR3 region: CASSLALGVSSSGANVLTF. The CDR3 DNA sequence: TGTGCCAGCAGCTTAGCGCTAGGAGTTAGCTCCTCTGGGGCCAACGTCCTGACTTTC.

This sequence joins TRBV5-5 and TRBJ2-7, with D perhaps matching TRBD1 (5 bases). Germline V gene sequence: CDR1 SGHKS, CDR2 YYEKEE (reference sequence). Trimming removed 1 base at V and 2 bases at J, with 13 bases between. This CDR3 has 15 residues. The CDR3 DNA follows: TGTGCCAGCAGCTTGCCCGGCCTCAGGGCCTACGAGCAGTACTTC. Translating gives CASSLPGLRAYEQYF.